Listed here are 29 T cell receptor beta chains from one sample, sequenced in a study of shared clonotypes between healthy human individuals. This table comes from immunoSEQ multiplex PCR, and its TCRdb copy is limited to in-frame clones, with some not included. The table records roughly 510,000 clones, about three quarters of them present only once. Material: PBMCs. These receptors came from a woman between 40 and 50 years old in good health. Some clones in this sample may be carry-over from other donors' samples.

This clone came up many times. The V gene is TRBV2, the J gene TRBJ2-3, with TRBD2 as a possible D gene (6 bases). V was cut by 2 bases and J by 0 bases, with 9 bases left in between. The CDR3 loop spans 15 amino acids. Germline CDR1 and CDR2: SNHLY and FYNNEI. The CDR3 reads CASSESSGSTDTQYF. As DNA, the CDR3 is TGTGCCAGCAGTGAATCGAGCGGGAGCACAGATACGCAGTATTTT.

Regarding this clone: The same CDR3 also results from other DNA sequences found in this sample. This chain links TRBV6-5 with TRBJ2-7; D ambiguous. CDR1 MNHEY and CDR2 SVGAGI come from the germline V gene. The CDR3 is 11 amino acids. The ends were cut back, 6 bases at V and 4 bases at J, with 7 bases in the middle. The CDR3: CASSSPYEQYF. The CDR3 DNA sequence: TGTGCCAGCAGCTCCCCGTACGAGCAGTACTTC.

The chain joins TRBV10-3 to TRBJ1-4, with 8 bases aligning to TRBD1. Germline V gene sequence: CDR1 ENHRY, CDR2 SYGVKD. The CDR3 consists of 14 residues. J was trimmed by 7 bases and V by 4 bases; bases with no gene match: 5. CDR3 sequence: CAISAGGSTEKLFF. The CDR3 DNA follows: TGTGCCATCAGTGCAGGGGGCTCTACTGAAAAACTGTTTTTT.

CDR3 sequence: CATSRDGQRQETQYF. For the CDR3, the DNA is TGTGCCACCAGCAGAGATGGGCAGCGTCAAGAGACCCAGTACTTC. The genes are TRBV15 and TRBJ2-5; D is uncertain. This CDR3 is 15 amino acids long. Between the trimmed V and J ends, which lost 0 bases and 2 bases, there was a span of 10 bases. The germline gives CDR1 LNHNV, CDR2 YYDKDF (reference sequence).

This clone was recorded many times. The chain employs TRBV7-9 and TRBJ2-1; the D gene is possibly TRBD2 (6 bases). The CDR3 extends over 12 amino acids. Trimming took 1 base from V and 15 from J, leaving 13 bases between them. Germline V CDR1 and CDR2: SEHNR, FQNEAQ (reference sequence). CDR3 sequence (DNA): TGTGCCAGCAGCTTAGGCGGGACTGGGGCGTTCTTC. This codes for CASSLGGTGAFF. Combining the CDR3 with reference TRBV7-9 and TRBJ2-1 gives the whole variable domain DTGVSQNPRHKITKRGQNVTFRCDPISEHNRLYWYRQTLGQGPEFLTYFQNEAQLEKSRLLSDRFSAERPKGSFSTLEIQRTEQGDSAMYLCASSLGGTGAFFGPGTRLTVL.

This clone appeared a few times. J is TRBJ1-5 and V is TRBV30, with D possibly matching TRBD1 (6 bases). V was trimmed by 3 bases and J by 4 bases, leaving 7 bases between them. Germline loops: CDR1 GTSNPN, CDR2 SVGIG (reference sequence). The CDR3 extends over 12 amino acids. In DNA form, the CDR3 reads TGTGCCTGGAGACAGGGAAATCAGCCCCAGCATTTT. Residues: CAWRQGNQPQHF. Combining the CDR3 with reference TRBV30 and TRBJ1-5 gives the whole variable domain SQTIHQWPATLVQPVGSPLSLECTVEGTSNPNLYWYRQAAGRGLQLLFYSVGIGQISSEVPQNLSASRPQDRQFILSSKKLLLSDSGFYLCAWRQGNQPQHFGDGTRLSIL.

The chain couples TRBV25-1 to TRBJ1-1, with 9 bases lining up with TRBD1. This CDR3 is 13 amino acids long. The ends lost 9 bases at V and 6 bases at J; junction bases unmatched: 8. Germline CDR1 is MGHDK and CDR2 is SYGVNS. The CDR3 coding sequence is TGTGCCAGTGCCCGGGACAGGGCCTCTGAAGCTTTCTTT. Translation gives CASARDRASEAFF. The full variable domain, its missing parts supplied by reference TRBV25-1 and TRBJ1-1, is EADIYQTPRYLVIGTGKKITLECSQTMGHDKMYWYQQDPGMELHLIHYSYGVNSTEKGDLSSESTVSRIRTEHFPLTLESARPSHTSQYLCASARDRASEAFFGQGTRLTVV.

The V call is TRBV7-2, the J call TRBJ2-7, with a tentative D call TRBD1 (6 bases). The germline V and J ends were trimmed by 4 bases and 5 bases, with 21 bases remaining between them. The CDR3 sequence is 16 residues long. Germline-derived CDR1 and CDR2 are SGHTA and FQGNSA. The DNA of the CDR3 is TGTGCCAGCAGCTCTAATCCTTCCAGGGGTTCCAACGAGCAGTACTTC. Protein sequence: CASSSNPSRGSNEQYF.

This clone came up once. The V and J genes are TRBV21-1 and TRBJ2-7; the listed D gene, TRBD2, was not tested against the DNA. TRBV21-1 is flagged as a pseudogene. The CDR3 spans 15 residues. CDR3 loop: CASSHPLHVLDEQYF. The CDR3 region has the DNA TGTGCCAGCAGTCATCCACTACACGTGTTAGACGAGCAGTACTTC.

V is TRBV7-9 and J is TRBJ1-2; D might be TRBD1 (5 bases). V lost 5 bases to trimming and J lost 7 bases, with 14 bases between them. The CDR3 sequence is 13 residues long. Germline CDR1 and CDR2: SEHNR and FQNEAQ (reference sequence). The CDR3 sequence is CASSAGKESGYTF. The DNA of the CDR3 is TGTGCCAGCAGCGCAGGGAAGGAATCTGGCTACACCTTC.

This clone appeared a few times. This sequence joins TRBV5-1 and TRBJ1-2, with D hard to call. The V gene lost 0 bases and the J gene lost 7 bases, with 13 bases spanning the gap. CDR1 is SGHRS, CDR2 YFSETQ, per germline. The CDR3 has 14 residues. Here the CDR3 reads CASSLAGRNVGYTF. Written as DNA, the CDR3 is TGCGCCAGCAGCTTGGCCGGTCGGAATGTTGGCTACACCTTC.

The chain combines TRBV30 with TRBJ1-1; 7 positions match TRBD1. Losses at the gene ends were 7 bases for V and 0 bases for J; bases not matched to a gene: 11. Germline loops: CDR1 GTSNPN, CDR2 SVGIG (reference sequence). CDR3 length: 15 residues. The CDR3: CASTHRGILNTEAFF. CDR3 nucleotides: TGTGCCTCGACCCACAGGGGAATATTGAACACTGAAGCTTTCTTT.

J is TRBJ1-2 and V is TRBV10-3, with 8 bases matching TRBD1. Unmatched junction bases numbered 7, after V lost 4 bases and J lost 3 bases. This CDR3 comprises 15 residues. Germline V gene data show CDR1 as ENHRY and CDR2 as SYGVKD. The CDR3 protein is CAISGTGTGDYGYTF. The CDR3 nucleotides are TGTGCCATCAGTGGTACCGGGACAGGCGACTATGGCTACACCTTC.

The genes are TRBV6-1 and TRBJ1-1; perhaps TRBD1 as D (6 bases). In germline, CDR1 is MNHNS, CDR2 SASEGT. Trimming stripped 5 bases from V and 5 bases from J, with 12 bases between. The CDR3 length is 13 residues. The CDR3 is CASSPGEGTEAFF. The CDR3 DNA is TGTGCCAGCAGTCCAGGGGAGGGGACTGAAGCTTTCTTT.

V gene TRBV11-3 combines with J gene TRBJ2-7; no firm D call. Germline CDR1 reads SGHNT; CDR2 reads YENEEA. V was cut by 0 bases and J by 1 base, with 4 bases left in between. The CDR3 covers 13 residues. The chain's CDR3 is CASSLDGSYEQYF. The CDR3 nucleotides are TGTGCCAGCAGCTTAGACGGATCCTACGAGCAGTACTTC.

The chain joins TRBV9 to TRBJ2-7, with D unresolved. There are 14 residues in the CDR3. Germline-derived CDR1 and CDR2 are SGDLS and YYNGEE. The V gene lost 0 bases and the J gene lost 6 bases, with 13 bases spanning the gap. CDR3 bases: TGTGCCAGCAGCGTAGACACGGATGGGCGCGAGCAGTACTTC. As protein: CASSVDTDGREQYF.

CDR3 sequence reads: CASSLAGVLFDEQFF. CDR3 coding DNA: TGTGCCAGCAGTTTAGCGGGAGTTCTGTTCGATGAGCAGTTCTTC. The chain is built from TRBV6-5 and TRBJ2-1; 9 bases match TRBD2. CDR1 is MNHEY, CDR2 SVGAGI, per germline. There are 15 residues in the CDR3. The V segment lost 4 bases and the J segment 8 bases; nucleotides outside the gene matches: 9.

The V and J genes are TRBV5-6 and TRBJ2-7, with 14 bases matching TRBD2. The J segment lost 5 bases and the V segment lost 4 bases, leaving 11 bases of the junction unmatched. The CDR3 is 17 residues long. CDR1 SGHDT and CDR2 YYEEEE come from the germline V gene. CDR3 coding DNA: TGTGCCAGCAGCCTATTACTCGGGACTAGCGGGAGTCACGAGCAGTACTTC. Its protein product is CASSLLLGTSGSHEQYF.

The V gene is TRBV15, the J gene TRBJ1-4, with a tentative D call TRBD1 (6 bases). Looked up from germline, CDR1 is LNHNV and CDR2 is YYDKDF (reference sequence). Trimming took off 5 bases at V and 8 bases at J, with 18 bases between the two ends. The CDR3 is 15 residues long. CDR3 loop: CATSLGGRLGEKLFF. The CDR3 region has the DNA TGTGCCACCAGCCTGGGGGGCAGGCTGGGGGAAAAACTGTTTTTT. Using reference TRBV15 and TRBJ1-4 for the parts outside the CDR3, the full variable domain is DAMVIQNPRYQVTQFGKPVTLSCSQTLNHNVMYWYQQKSSQAPKLLFHYYDKDFNNEADTPDNFQSRRPNTSFCFLDIRSPGLGDTAMYLCATSLGGRLGEKLFFGSGTQLSVL.

The rearrangement joins TRBV6-5 to TRBJ2-5; D gene unclear. The end of the DNA is better explained by TRBJ2-7, so the J call may be wrong. This CDR3 has 14 residues. Germline V CDR1 and CDR2: MNHEY, SVGAGI. CDR3 protein: CASSYSRKGYEQYF. The CDR3, as DNA: TGTGCCAGCAGTTACTCGAGGAAGGGCTACGAGCAGTACTTC.

This chain joins TRBV10-2 and TRBJ1-5, with a weak D call TRBD1 (5 bases). Per germline, CDR1 WSHSY and CDR2 SAAADI. The CDR3 consists of 14 residues. The V end lost 6 bases, the J end lost 4 bases, and 13 bases lay between the germline ends. CDR3 loop: CASRDLGGNQPQHF. CDR3 bases: TGCGCCAGCAGGGACTTGGGGGGGAATCAGCCCCAGCATTTT.

The chain links TRBV5-5 to TRBJ2-1, with 8 nucleotides matching TRBD1. CDR3 length: 15 residues. Germline V gene lookup returns CDR1 SGHKS and CDR2 YYEKEE (reference sequence). Losses at the gene ends were 2 bases for V and 7 bases for J; bases not matched to a gene: 8. CDR3 sequence: CASSFNPGGGNEQFF. In nucleotides, the CDR3 is TGTGCCAGCAGCTTCAACCCAGGGGGCGGAAATGAGCAGTTCTTC.

The V and J genes are TRBV9 and TRBJ2-1, with D uncertain. V was shortened by 3 bases and J by 7 bases, with 5 bases between the two germline ends. The CDR3 is 11 residues long. Germline V gene lookup returns CDR1 SGDLS and CDR2 YYNGEE. CDR3 DNA: TGTGCCAGCAGCGACGGGAATGAGCAGTTCTTC. It yields the protein CASSDGNEQFF.

The gene calls are TRBV7-2 and TRBJ1-1; D is perhaps TRBD1 (5 bases). The length of the CDR3 is 15 residues. The V end lost 1 base, the J end lost 1 base, and 10 bases lay between the germline ends. Per germline, CDR1 SGHTA and CDR2 FQGNSA. The CDR3 loop is CASSLDWDPNTEAFF. The DNA for the CDR3 is TGTGCCAGCAGCTTAGATTGGGACCCGAACACTGAAGCTTTCTTT.

The chain employs TRBV29-1 and TRBJ1-2; D is perhaps TRBD1 (6 bases). The CDR3 is 14 residues long. Looked up from germline, CDR1 is SQVTM and CDR2 is ANQGSEA. Trimming stripped 3 bases from V and 3 bases from J, with 14 bases between. CDR3 sequence: CSVEAQGLDYGYTF. CDR3 in DNA: TGCAGCGTTGAGGCACAGGGTCTGGACTATGGCTACACCTTC.

This chain uses TRBV6-1 with TRBJ1-2; D possibly corresponds to TRBD1 (5 bases). Germline CDR1 is MNHNS and CDR2 is SASEGT. Between the trimmed V and J ends, which lost 1 base and 6 bases, there was a span of 12 bases. The CDR3 loop spans 14 amino acids. CDR3 in DNA: TGTGCCAGCAGTGAAGGAAGAGGGGCAGATGGCTACACCTTC. This sequence encodes CASSEGRGADGYTF.

CDR3 bases: TGCGCCAGCAGCTTCGTAGACAGGGGCGCCACAGATACGCAGTATTTT. As protein: CASSFVDRGATDTQYF. The J gene is TRBJ2-3, the V gene TRBV5-1; 8 bases map to TRBD1. CDR1 is SGHRS, CDR2 YFSETQ, per germline. The CDR3 spans 16 residues. Germline trimming cut 2 bases from V and 2 bases from J; bases unmatched to any gene: 7.

The chain combines TRBV6-6 with TRBJ2-7; the match to TRBD1 covers 7 bases. Trimming cost V 7 bases and J 1 base; bases outside gene matches: 7. Germline lookup yields CDR1 MNHNY and CDR2 SVGAGI (reference sequence). The CDR3 length is 14 residues. The CDR3 coding sequence is TGTGCCAGCAAGAGGACAGGAAGGTCCTACGAGCAGTACTTC. Translated: CASKRTGRSYEQYF.

V gene TRBV25-1 combines with J gene TRBJ2-1; D unresolved. V was cut by 4 bases and J by 5 bases, with 9 bases left in between. Germline CDR1 and CDR2: MGHDK and SYGVNS. There are 13 residues in the CDR3. CDR3 nucleotide sequence: TGTGCCAGCAGTGGAACATCCGACAATGAGCAGTTCTTC. This translates into CASSGTSDNEQFF.